Sequencing of this TCR beta chain was carried out in a study of shared clonotypes between healthy human individuals. Study-wide background: Each donor's CD8 memory used one plate, CD8 naive two, each CD4 subset three. Points from the study as a whole: Compared with memory subsets, naive subsets generally had larger estimated richness.

Nashville, Tennessee was home to all donors, each a Caucasian adult. Germline values: CDR1 SGHRS, CDR2 YFSETQ. Trimming shortened V by 0 bases and J by 5 bases, and 8 bases separated the two germline ends. CDR3 length equals 14 residues. For this clone: Its antigen is still unknown.

Produced via immunoSEQ multiplex PCR; TCRdb's table is partial and in-frame only. The sample has around 1.5 million clones, 95% to 99% seen once. V usage is TRBV5-1 and J usage is TRBJ1-4; D possibly corresponds to TRBD1 (5 bases). Sequencing used naive CD4+ T cells sorted from blood. Subset reported: CD45RA+ positively selected. The sequence was obtained from a man aged 25-45 years in good health. CDR3 bases: TGCGCCAGCAGCTTGGCGACAGAAAATGAAAAACTGTTTTTT. It encodes CASSLATENEKLFF.